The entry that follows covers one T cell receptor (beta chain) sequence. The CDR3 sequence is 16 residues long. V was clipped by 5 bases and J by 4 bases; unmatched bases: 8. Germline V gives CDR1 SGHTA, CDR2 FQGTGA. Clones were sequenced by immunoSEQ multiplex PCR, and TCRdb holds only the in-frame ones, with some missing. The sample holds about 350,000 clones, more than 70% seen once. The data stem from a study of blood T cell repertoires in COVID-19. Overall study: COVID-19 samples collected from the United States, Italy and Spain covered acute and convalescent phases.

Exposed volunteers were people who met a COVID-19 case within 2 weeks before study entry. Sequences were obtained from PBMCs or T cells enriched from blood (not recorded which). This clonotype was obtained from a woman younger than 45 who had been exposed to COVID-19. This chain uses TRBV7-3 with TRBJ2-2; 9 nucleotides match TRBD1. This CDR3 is CASSQGQGRGTGELFF. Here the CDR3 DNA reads TGTGCCAGCAGCCAGGGACAGGGCCGGGGCACCGGGGAGCTGTTTTTT.